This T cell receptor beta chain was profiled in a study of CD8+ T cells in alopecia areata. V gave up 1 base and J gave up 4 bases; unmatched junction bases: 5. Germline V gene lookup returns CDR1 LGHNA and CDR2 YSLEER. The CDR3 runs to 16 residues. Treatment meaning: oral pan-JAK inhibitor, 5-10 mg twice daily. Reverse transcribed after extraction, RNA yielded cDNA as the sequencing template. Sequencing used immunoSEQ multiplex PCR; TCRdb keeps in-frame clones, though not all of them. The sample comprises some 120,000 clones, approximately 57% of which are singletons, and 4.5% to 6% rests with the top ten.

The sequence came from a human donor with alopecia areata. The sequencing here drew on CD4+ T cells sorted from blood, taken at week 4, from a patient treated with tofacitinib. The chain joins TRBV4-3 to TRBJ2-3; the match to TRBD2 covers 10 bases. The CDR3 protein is CASSQATSGLADTQYF. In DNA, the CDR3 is TGCGCCAGCAGCCAAGCGACTAGCGGGCTCGCAGATACGCAGTATTTT.